These 29 T cell receptor beta chains originate from one sample sequenced in a study of blood T cell repertoires in COVID-19. Measured with immunoSEQ multiplex PCR; TCRdb has only the in-frame clones, and not every one. The sample holds 150,000 to 180,000 clones, about 90% seen once. The sequenced material came from peripheral blood. These receptors came from a man over 45 with acute or convalescent COVID-19.

The chain combines TRBV7-9 with TRBJ1-2, with a tentative D call TRBD1 (6 bases). CDR3 size: 14 residues. V lost 5 bases and J lost 0, with 10 bases in between. Germline loops: CDR1 SEHNR, CDR2 FQNEAQ (reference sequence). The CDR3 sequence: CASSPGAANYGYTF. The CDR3 region has the DNA TGTGCCAGCAGCCCAGGGGCAGCTAACTATGGCTACACCTTC.

The chain couples TRBV20-1 to TRBJ1-3; possible D gene TRBD1, 6 bases. The CDR3 covers 19 residues. The germline V gene encodes CDR1 DFQATT and CDR2 SNEGSKA (reference sequence). The V gene lost 3 bases and the J gene lost 0 bases, with 24 bases spanning the gap. CDR3 in DNA: TGCAGTGCTAGTGTATACGGGGGGCGGGGGAGCCGCTCTGGAAACACCATATATTTT. Residues: CSASVYGGRGSRSGNTIYF.

The V call is TRBV4-1, the J call TRBJ2-1; a possible D gene is TRBD2 (5 bases). From germline, CDR1 is MGHRA and CDR2 YSYEKL. V lost 3 bases, J lost 4 bases, and 16 bases lay in between. The CDR3 runs 16 residues. The CDR3 sequence: CASSQRLVEGYNEQFF. The DNA for the CDR3 is TGCGCCAGCAGCCAGCGACTCGTAGAGGGATACAATGAGCAGTTCTTC.

Comment on this clone: At the DNA level, this CDR3 is encoded by other sequences in the same sample as well. The chain uses TRBV18 and TRBJ2-5, with no clear D. The V gene's germline CDR1 is KGHSH and CDR2 LQKENI. The CDR3 sequence is 12 residues long. Trimming removed 3 bases from V and 4 bases from J, with 6 bases in between. In DNA, the CDR3 is TGTGCCAGCTCACCCTCCGGAGAGACCCAGTACTTC. It yields the protein CASSPSGETQYF.

CDR3 sequence (DNA): TGCACCAGCAGCCCTAAACCGGGGATAGCGGGAGTGGCCTACAATGAGCAGTTCTTC. As protein: CTSSPKPGIAGVAYNEQFF. The chain links TRBV1 to TRBJ2-1; TRBD2 is taken as the D call from the table, unchecked against the DNA. TRBV1 is a pseudogene segment. The CDR3 length is 19 residues.

The V call is TRBV14, the J call TRBJ1-2; TRBD1 aligns across 9 bases. Germline V lookup: CDR1 SGHDN, CDR2 FVKESK. V lost 4 bases, J lost 3 bases, and 6 bases stayed unmatched. This CDR3 contains 15 residues. The CDR3 region is CASSLRTGVDYGYTF. The DNA of the CDR3 is TGTGCCAGCAGCCTTCGGACAGGGGTTGACTATGGCTACACCTTC.

This clone has only a few counts. The rearrangement links TRBV18 to TRBJ2-1; D gene uncertain. In germline, CDR1 is KGHSH, CDR2 LQKENI. The CDR3 runs 13 residues. Trimming stripped 10 bases from V and 6 bases from J, with 16 bases between. The CDR3, as DNA: TGTGCCACTTCCTACTTGGAGAGCAATGAGCAGTTCTTC. Its protein product is CATSYLESNEQFF. Variable domain in full (rest from reference TRBV18 and TRBJ2-1): NAGVMQNPRHLVRRRGQEARLRCSPMKGHSHVYWYRQLPEEGLKFMVYLQKENIIDESGMPKERFSAEFPKEGPSILRIQQVVRGDSAAYFCATSYLESNEQFFGPGTRLTVL.

The genes are TRBV9 and TRBJ2-5; 7 nucleotides agree with TRBD2. Germline V gene sequence: CDR1 SGDLS, CDR2 YYNGEE. The CDR3 is 15 amino acids. V trimming: 0 bases; J trimming: 3 bases; junction bases outside the gene matches: 5. Here the CDR3 DNA reads TGTGCCAGCAGCGTAGAAGGGCTAGCGGAAGAGACCCAGTACTTC. Its protein is CASSVEGLAEETQYF. Full variable domain (outside the CDR3, taken from reference TRBV9 and TRBJ2-5): DSGVTQTPKHLITATGQRVTLRCSPRSGDLSVYWYQQSLDQGLQFLIQYYNGEERAKGNILERFSAQQFPDLHSELNLSSLELGDSALYFCASSVEGLAEETQYFGPGTRLLVL.

This clone is medium-sized within its sample. The V gene is TRBV27, the J gene TRBJ2-7; possible D gene TRBD2, 6 bases. The CDR3 sequence is 15 residues long. Trimming shortened V by 7 bases and J by 6 bases, and 22 bases separated the two germline ends. CDR1 is MNHEY, CDR2 SMNVEV, per germline (reference sequence). CDR3 sequence (DNA): TGTGCCAGCACCCCGGGGACGGGAGAAGTCGGCGAGCAGTACTTC. It is translated as CASTPGTGEVGEQYF.

The chain has TRBV27 and TRBJ1-1; the match to TRBD1 covers 9 bases. This CDR3 has 14 amino acids. V shed 6 bases and J 7 bases; nucleotides not matched to a gene: 9. Per the germline V gene, CDR1 is MNHEY and CDR2 is SMNVEV (reference sequence). CDR3 protein: CASSLTGGSIEAFF. The CDR3 coding sequence is TGTGCCAGCAGCTTGACAGGGGGGAGCATTGAAGCTTTCTTT.

The rearrangement links TRBV19 to TRBJ2-1; 9 positions agree with TRBD2. After removal of 4 bases from V and 0 bases from J, the junction contained 7 bases not matched to a gene. The CDR3 contains 17 residues. Germline V CDR1 and CDR2: LNHDA, SQIVND (reference sequence). CDR3 residues: CASSSGRAPNSYNEQFF. DNA of the CDR3: TGTGCCAGTAGTAGCGGGAGGGCCCCAAACTCCTACAATGAGCAGTTCTTC.

This clone was recorded only once. The chain couples TRBV7-9 to TRBJ2-2; no reliable D call. Trimming removed 4 bases from V and 1 base from J, with 10 bases in between. Germline CDR1 is SEHNR and CDR2 is FQNEAQ (reference sequence). This CDR3 comprises 15 residues. The CDR3 is CASSSPTWNTGELFF. The CDR3 DNA is TGTGCCAGCAGCTCCCCGACTTGGAACACCGGGGAGCTGTTTTTT.

This clone has a single count. At one boundary the junction diverges from the germline segment, which might be a read error. V is TRBV2 and J is TRBJ2-5, with TRBD2 matching over 10 bases. The CDR3 runs 15 residues. CDR1 and CDR2 (germline): SNHLY, FYNNEI. CDR3 residues: CASSDLAGAPEAQYF. Written as DNA, the CDR3 is TGTGCCAGCAGTGACCTAGCGGGAGCCCCAGAGGCCCAGTACTTC.

V usage is TRBV9 and J usage is TRBJ2-3; D is perhaps TRBD1 (6 bases). The V and J ends lost 0 bases and 2 bases respectively, with 10 bases between them. Per germline, CDR1 SGDLS and CDR2 YYNGEE. The CDR3 is 15 residues long. CDR3 region: CASSVEDRDTDTQYF. The DNA of the CDR3 is TGTGCCAGCAGCGTAGAGGACAGAGACACAGATACGCAGTATTTT.

This chain joins TRBV27 and TRBJ2-7; 9 bases are a match to TRBD2. J lost 4 bases, V lost 4 bases, and 8 bases had no gene match. Germline CDR1 is MNHEY and CDR2 is SMNVEV (reference sequence). The CDR3 has 15 residues. DNA of the CDR3: TGTGCCAGCAGTTCCCGGTTAGCGGGAGTGTACGAGCAGTACTTC. Translation gives CASSSRLAGVYEQYF.

V is TRBV10-3 and J is TRBJ1-2; 7 bases agree with TRBD1. The CDR3 totals 15 residues. Germline CDR1 reads ENHRY; CDR2 reads SYGVKD. V trimming: 0 bases; J trimming: 4 bases; junction bases outside the gene matches: 5. CDR3 in DNA: TGTGCCATCAGTGAGTCACAGGGGACCCTCTATGGCTACACCTTC. Its translation is CAISESQGTLYGYTF.

The chain combines TRBV5-4 with TRBJ2-1; unclear D gene. This CDR3 has 15 residues. The germline V gene has CDR1 SGHNT and CDR2 YYREEE (reference sequence). The V and J ends lost 0 bases and 3 bases respectively, with 10 bases between them. As DNA, the CDR3 is TGTGCCAGCAGCTTGGGCGGAACCTTCTACAATGAGCAGTTCTTC. As protein: CASSLGGTFYNEQFF.

V and J are TRBV30 and TRBJ1-4; 11 bases are a match to TRBD1. The CDR3 contains 14 residues. V lost 1 base, J lost 7 bases, and 2 bases stayed unmatched. The V gene's germline CDR1 is GTSNPN and CDR2 SVGIG (reference sequence). The CDR3 here is CAWSGDRGFEKLFF. For the CDR3, the DNA is TGTGCCTGGAGTGGGGACAGGGGGTTTGAAAAACTGTTTTTT.

The chain carries TRBV25-1 and TRBJ2-2; 7 nucleotides align to TRBD1. The V and J ends lost 6 bases and 4 bases, in that order; junction bases with no gene match: 5. The germline V gene encodes CDR1 MGHDK and CDR2 SYGVNS. This CDR3 is built from 14 residues. The CDR3 sequence is CASSRGQITGELFF. Here the CDR3 DNA reads TGTGCCAGCAGCAGGGGACAGATCACCGGGGAGCTGTTTTTT.

The V call is TRBV4-3, the J call TRBJ2-3; TRBD2 agrees at 9 bases. Per the germline V gene, CDR1 is LGHNA and CDR2 is YSLEER. CDR3 length: 15 residues. J gave up 5 bases and V 5 bases, and 8 bases lay outside the gene matches. CDR3 region: CASSAGGTQVDTQYF. CDR3 nucleotide sequence: TGCGCCAGCAGCGCGGGGGGGACCCAGGTAGATACGCAGTATTTT.

About this clone itself: Because the CDR3's place on the DNA is in doubt, the DNA is left out and the CDR3 is given as listed by TCRdb. This rearrangement joins TRBV5-3 to TRBJ2-3; the table's D gene call, TRBD1, was not cross checked with the DNA. TRBV5-3 is treated as an ORF (open reading frame) with a function not yet certain. The CDR3 numbers 15 amino acids, ends counted. The CDR3 loop is CARTGYTCSTDTQYF.

This clone has a handful of counts. The chain uses TRBV2 and TRBJ2-2, with D uncertain. CDR1 is SNHLY, CDR2 FYNNEI, per germline. V was shortened by 2 bases and J by 4 bases, with 11 bases between the two germline ends. The CDR3 is 15 amino acids. The CDR3 DNA reads TGTGCCAGCAGTGAATTGGCTAGTCGCACCGGGGAGCTGTTTTTT. This gives the protein CASSELASRTGELFF.

This clone was seen a single time. The gene calls are TRBV4-1 and TRBJ2-2; 10 bases map to TRBD2. The germline V gene encodes CDR1 MGHRA and CDR2 YSYEKL. V trimming: 4 bases; J trimming: 1 base; junction bases outside the gene matches: 6. The CDR3 is 17 residues long. The CDR3 loop reads CASSPVLAGLNTGELFF. CDR3 bases: TGCGCCAGCAGCCCAGTACTAGCGGGGCTGAACACCGGGGAGCTGTTTTTT.

This clone was found a few times. The chain combines TRBV15 with TRBJ2-2, with TRBD2 as a possible D gene (5 bases). Looked up from germline, CDR1 is LNHNV and CDR2 is YYDKDF (reference sequence). Between the trimmed V and J ends, which lost 0 bases and 0 bases, there was a span of 8 bases. This CDR3 has 16 amino acids. In nucleotides, the CDR3 is TGTGCCACCAGCAGAGATCCGGGGACGAACACCGGGGAGCTGTTTTTT. As protein: CATSRDPGTNTGELFF.

V and J are TRBV28 and TRBJ1-2, with 8 bases fitting TRBD1. The CDR3 is 14 residues long. Germline V gene lookup returns CDR1 MDHEN and CDR2 SYDVKM. Germline trimming cut 5 bases from V and 0 bases from J; bases unmatched to any gene: 2. The CDR3, as DNA: TGTGCCAGCAGTCCGGGACAGGCTAACTATGGCTACACCTTC. It translates to CASSPGQANYGYTF.

The chain uses TRBV28 and TRBJ1-2; unclear D gene. Germline values: CDR1 MDHEN, CDR2 SYDVKM. CDR3 size: 15 residues. Trimming stripped 6 bases from V and 0 bases from J, with 14 bases between. The CDR3 loop is CASRAASFSNYGYTF. CDR3 DNA sequence: TGTGCCAGCAGAGCGGCCTCTTTTTCTAACTATGGCTACACCTTC.

The genes are TRBV11-2 and TRBJ2-5; possible D gene TRBD2, 7 bases. Germline V CDR1 and CDR2: SGHAT, FQNNGV. The CDR3 totals 14 residues. The V and J ends lost 10 bases and 5 bases respectively, with 20 bases between them. The CDR3 reads CATTEGGPLETQYF. The CDR3 DNA reads as TGTGCCACCACAGAGGGGGGGCCTTTGGAGACCCAGTACTTC.

The rearrangement links TRBV5-4 to TRBJ1-4; 8 positions agree with TRBD1. The junction had 8 bases not matched to a gene; V was cut back by 0 bases and J by 4 bases. This CDR3 is 17 amino acids long. CDR1 SGHNT and CDR2 YYREEE come from the germline V gene (reference sequence). The CDR3 is CASSLGSGGRYNEKLFF. DNA of the CDR3: TGTGCCAGCAGCTTGGGGTCAGGGGGCCGTTATAATGAAAAACTGTTTTTT. Looking up the rest from reference TRBV5-4 and TRBJ1-4 gives the full variable domain: ETGVTQSPTHLIKTRGQQVTLRCSSQSGHNTVSWYQQALGQGPQFIFQYYREEENGRGNFPPRFSGLQFPNYSSELNVNALELDDSALYLCASSLGSGGRYNEKLFFGSGTQLSVL.

Notes on this clone: This specimen includes other DNA sequences encoding the same CDR3. The chain is built from TRBV10-3 and TRBJ2-2, with D maybe TRBD1 (6 bases). The CDR3 totals 16 residues. The germline CDR1 and CDR2 sequences are ENHRY and SYGVKD. Between the trimmed V and J ends, which lost 0 bases and 0 bases, there was a span of 8 bases. CDR3 region: CAISESTGANTGELFF. The CDR3 bases are TGTGCCATCAGTGAGTCGACAGGCGCGAACACCGGGGAGCTGTTTTTT.